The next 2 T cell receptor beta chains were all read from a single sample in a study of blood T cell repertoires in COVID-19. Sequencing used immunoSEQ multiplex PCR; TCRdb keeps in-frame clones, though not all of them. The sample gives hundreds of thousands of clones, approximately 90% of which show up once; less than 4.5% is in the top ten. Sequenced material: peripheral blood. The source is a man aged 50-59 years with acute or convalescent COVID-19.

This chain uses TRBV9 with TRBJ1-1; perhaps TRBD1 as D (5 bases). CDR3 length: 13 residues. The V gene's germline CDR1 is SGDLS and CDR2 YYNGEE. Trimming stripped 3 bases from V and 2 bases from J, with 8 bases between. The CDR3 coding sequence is TGTGCCAGCAGCGGGACACCTAACACTGAAGCTTTCTTT. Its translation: CASSGTPNTEAFF. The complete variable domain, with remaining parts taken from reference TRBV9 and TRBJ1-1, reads DSGVTQTPKHLITATGQRVTLRCSPRSGDLSVYWYQQSLDQGLQFLIQYYNGEERAKGNILERFSAQQFPDLHSELNLSSLELGDSALYFCASSGTPNTEAFFGQGTRLTVV.

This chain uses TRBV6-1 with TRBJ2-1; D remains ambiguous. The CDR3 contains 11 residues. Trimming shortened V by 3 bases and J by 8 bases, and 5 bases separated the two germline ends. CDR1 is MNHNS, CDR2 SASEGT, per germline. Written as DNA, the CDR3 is TGTGCCAGCAGTGAGCGGTATGAGCAGTTCTTC. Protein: CASSERYEQFF.